This T cell receptor (beta chain) was recorded in a study of blood T cell repertoires in COVID-19. Across the study: Donors in the United States, Italy and Spain gave samples during acute or convalescent COVID-19.

Participant age was roughly 18 to 89 years, and participants resided in approximately 25 US areas. Donors were grouped by their self-reported clinical history. In the original processing: Amplification of reference gene primers was used by the study to estimate nucleated cell counts. The repertoire was sequenced with immunoSEQ multiplex PCR; TCRdb's copy has only in-frame clones and lacks some. V and J calls and clone size come straight from that table; D and trimming were deduced from the DNA. The sample holds about 370,000 clones, 75% to 90% seen once. Trimming cost V 3 bases and J 8 bases, with 13 bases left between them. This CDR3 comprises 13 residues.

The clonotype was recovered from a man aged 18 to 30 who had recovered from COVID-19. This sequence joins TRBV12-3 or TRBV12-4 and TRBJ1-1; maybe TRBD1 (6 bases). Sequencing was performed on PBMCs or T cells enriched from blood (not recorded which). The chain's CDR3 is CASSFGRTAEAFF. CDR3 in DNA: TGTGCCAGCAGTTTTGGTAGGACAGCCGAAGCTTTCTTT.